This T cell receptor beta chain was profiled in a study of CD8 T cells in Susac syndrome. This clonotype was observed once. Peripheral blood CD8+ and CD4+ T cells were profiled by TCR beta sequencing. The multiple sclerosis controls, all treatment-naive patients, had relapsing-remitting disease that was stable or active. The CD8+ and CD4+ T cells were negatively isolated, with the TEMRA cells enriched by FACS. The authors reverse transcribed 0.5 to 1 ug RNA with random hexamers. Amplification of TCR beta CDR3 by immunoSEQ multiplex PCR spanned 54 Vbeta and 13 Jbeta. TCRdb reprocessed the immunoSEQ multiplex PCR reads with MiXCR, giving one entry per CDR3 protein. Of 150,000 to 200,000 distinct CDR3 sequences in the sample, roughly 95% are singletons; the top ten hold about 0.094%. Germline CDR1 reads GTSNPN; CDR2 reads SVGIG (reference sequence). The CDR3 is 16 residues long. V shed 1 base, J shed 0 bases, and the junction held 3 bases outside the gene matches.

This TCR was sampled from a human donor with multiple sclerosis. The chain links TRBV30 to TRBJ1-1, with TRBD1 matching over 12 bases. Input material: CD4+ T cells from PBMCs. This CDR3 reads CAWSGGTGGMNTEAFF. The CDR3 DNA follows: TGTGCCTGGAGTGGGGGGACAGGGGGCATGAACACTGAAGCTTTCTTT.